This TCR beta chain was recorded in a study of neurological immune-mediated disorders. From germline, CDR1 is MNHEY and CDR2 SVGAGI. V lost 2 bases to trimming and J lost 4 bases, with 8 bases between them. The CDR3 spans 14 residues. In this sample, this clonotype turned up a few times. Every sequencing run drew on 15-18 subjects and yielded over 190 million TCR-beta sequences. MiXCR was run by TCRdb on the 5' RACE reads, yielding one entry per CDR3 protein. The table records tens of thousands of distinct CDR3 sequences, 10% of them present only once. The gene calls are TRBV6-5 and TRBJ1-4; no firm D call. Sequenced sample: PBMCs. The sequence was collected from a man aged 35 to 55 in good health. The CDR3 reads CASSYVGSNEKLFF. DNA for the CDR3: TGTGCCAGCAGTTACGTGGGTAGTAATGAAAAACTGTTTTTT.